One and the same sample provided the 24 T cell receptor beta chains below, sequenced in a study of OX40 agonist ivuxolimab in advanced cancers. The protocol was immunoSEQ multiplex PCR, while the TCRdb copy is restricted to in-frame clones and leaves out a portion. The sample consists of about 40,000 clones, roughly 88% of them appearing once. This sample comprised CD4+ or CD8+ T cells sorted from blood, obtained in a trial of the OX40 agonist ivuxolimab. These receptors all come from an adult with an advanced solid tumor such as melanoma, head and neck, liver or kidney cancer.

V gene TRBV19 combines with J gene TRBJ1-2, with D perhaps TRBD1 (5 bases). Germline values: CDR1 LNHDA, CDR2 SQIVND (reference sequence). V dropped 3 bases and J dropped 4 bases, with 12 bases sitting between them. This CDR3 region has 14 residues. In DNA, the CDR3 is TGTGCCAGTAGTATCCTTCTCGACAGCTATGGCTACACCTTC. The encoded protein is CASSILLDSYGYTF.

V and J are TRBV28 and TRBJ2-7; D is unresolved. V was clipped by 3 bases and J by 5 bases, with 11 bases between them. The germline CDR1 and CDR2 sequences are MDHEN and SYDVKM. This CDR3 spans 13 amino acids. CDR3 nucleotide sequence: TGTGCCAGCAGTTTGTCGTCCCGGAACGAGCAGTACTTC. Translating gives CASSLSSRNEQYF. The full variable domain, in which reference TRBV28 and TRBJ2-7 provide the parts outside the CDR3, is DVKVTQSSRYLVKRTGEKVFLECVQDMDHENMFWYRQDPGLGLRLIYFSYDVKMKEKGDIPEGYSVSREKKERFSLILESASTNQTSMYLCASSLSSRNEQYFGPGTRLTVT.

The chain joins TRBV6-6 to TRBJ2-7; no clear D. This CDR3 has 16 residues. Germline lookup yields CDR1 MNHNY and CDR2 SVGAGI (reference sequence). V lost 2 bases to trimming and J lost 2 bases, with 16 bases between them. The CDR3 protein is CASSYPLGREPYEQYF. CDR3 coding DNA: TGTGCCAGCAGTTACCCCCTAGGTAGGGAACCCTACGAGCAGTACTTC.

This clone was detected once. The chain joins TRBV4-1 to TRBJ2-7; 7 bases match TRBD2. This CDR3 comprises 15 residues. Germline CDR1 and CDR2: MGHRA and YSYEKL. With 4 bases clipped from V and 3 bases from J, the junction kept 9 bases outside the gene matches. Written as DNA, the CDR3 is TGCGCCAGCAGCCTCTTGACGGGGGGTGACTACGAGCAGTACTTC. This translates into CASSLLTGGDYEQYF.

This sequence joins TRBV6-5 and TRBJ2-7; 7 bases map to TRBD1. The CDR3 length is 16 residues. Germline V lookup: CDR1 MNHEY, CDR2 SVGAGI. Trimming cost V 1 base and J 0 bases; bases outside gene matches: 6. This chain's CDR3 is CASSYFGGQTSYEQYF. The CDR3 coding sequence is TGTGCCAGCAGTTACTTTGGGGGACAGACCTCCTACGAGCAGTACTTC.

This rearrangement joins TRBV4-1 to TRBJ2-1; 12 nucleotides line up with TRBD2. Germline assignment: CDR1 MGHRA and CDR2 YSYEKL. There are 17 residues in the CDR3. V shed 0 bases and J 3 bases; nucleotides not matched to a gene: 3. The CDR3 DNA is TGCGCCAGCAGCCAAGAACCTAGCGGGAGGGTCTACAATGAGCAGTTCTTC. Protein: CASSQEPSGRVYNEQFF.

Only one count was recorded for this clone. The chain is built from TRBV6-1 and TRBJ2-7; 10 nucleotides match TRBD2. This CDR3 region has 15 residues. Germline values: CDR1 MNHNS, CDR2 SASEGT. Unmatched junction bases numbered 9, after V lost 6 bases and J lost 4 bases. The CDR3: CASRLEASGSYEQYF. The CDR3 DNA reads as TGTGCCAGCAGGCTTGAGGCTAGCGGGAGTTACGAGCAGTACTTC.

The chain joins TRBV6-5 to TRBJ1-1; 10 nucleotides align to TRBD1. J lost 6 bases, V lost 2 bases, and 3 bases had no gene match. Germline-derived CDR1 and CDR2 are MNHEY and SVGAGI. The CDR3 runs 14 residues. The CDR3 coding sequence is TGTGCCAGCAGTTACGGACAGGGGGTGGCTGAAGCTTTCTTT. Its protein is CASSYGQGVAEAFF.

This clone was seen a handful of times. This sequence joins TRBV29-1 and TRBJ2-5; 11 nucleotides agree with TRBD2. Germline values: CDR1 SQVTM, CDR2 ANQGSEA. The junction had 9 bases not matched to a gene; V was cut back by 7 bases and J by 5 bases. The CDR3 is 14 residues long. In nucleotides, the CDR3 is TGCAGCGGCCAACTAGCGGGAGCTGGGGAGACCCAGTACTTC. It is translated as CSGQLAGAGETQYF.

V usage is TRBV4-1 and J usage is TRBJ1-3; D is uncertain. Germline CDR1 reads MGHRA; CDR2 reads YSYEKL. This CDR3 region has 14 residues. Trimming pared 4 bases from V and 0 bases from J, leaving 7 bases between. CDR3 in DNA: TGCGCCAGCAGCCTCGGGGACTCTGGAAACACCATATATTTT. It yields the protein CASSLGDSGNTIYF.

This chain connects TRBV7-8 to TRBJ2-5; the match to TRBD2 covers 7 bases. Germline V lookup: CDR1 SGHVS, CDR2 FQNEAQ. This CDR3 is built from 14 residues. J gave up 3 bases and V 7 bases, and 8 bases lay outside the gene matches. CDR3 in amino acids: CASTLGRDEETQYF. CDR3 in DNA: TGTGCCAGCACCCTAGGGAGGGATGAAGAGACCCAGTACTTC.

The J gene is TRBJ2-3, the V gene TRBV7-9; no clear D. The CDR3 runs to 14 residues. The V gene's germline CDR1 is SEHNR and CDR2 FQNEAQ (reference sequence). V dropped 3 bases and J dropped 2 bases, with 9 bases sitting between them. In DNA form, the CDR3 reads TGTGCCAGCAGCTTGGGCAGAACCACAGATACGCAGTATTTT. The encoded protein is CASSLGRTTDTQYF.

This chain uses TRBV27 with TRBJ2-1; TRBD2 might be the D (6 bases). The V gene's germline CDR1 is MNHEY and CDR2 SMNVEV (reference sequence). The CDR3 is 14 amino acids. The V gene lost 1 base and the J gene lost 7 bases, with 11 bases spanning the gap. This CDR3 reads CASSLYGGRNEQFF. In nucleotides, the CDR3 is TGTGCCAGCAGTTTATACGGGGGAAGGAATGAGCAGTTCTTC.

This sequence joins TRBV30 and TRBJ2-7; D unclear. V gave up 2 bases and J gave up 3 bases, with 14 bases separating them. Per germline, CDR1 GTSNPN and CDR2 SVGIG (reference sequence). There are 14 residues in the CDR3. CDR3 region: CAWSFSVSVYEQYF. The CDR3 DNA reads TGTGCCTGGAGTTTCTCCGTCAGCGTCTACGAGCAGTACTTC.

V usage is TRBV28 and J usage is TRBJ2-7, with a tentative D call TRBD2 (5 bases). The CDR3 totals 16 residues. Germline CDR1 is MDHEN and CDR2 is SYDVKM. V was clipped by 3 bases and J by 0 bases, with 15 bases between them. The CDR3: CASSFGPGRTSYEQYF. The CDR3 region has the DNA TGTGCCAGCAGTTTCGGGCCGGGGAGAACCTCCTACGAGCAGTACTTC. The complete variable domain, with remaining parts taken from reference TRBV28 and TRBJ2-7, reads DVKVTQSSRYLVKRTGEKVFLECVQDMDHENMFWYRQDPGLGLRLIYFSYDVKMKEKGDIPEGYSVSREKKERFSLILESASTNQTSMYLCASSFGPGRTSYEQYFGPGTRLTVT.

This clone was detected only once. V is TRBV13 and J is TRBJ2-1, with 7 nucleotides matching TRBD1. The CDR3 covers 14 residues. The ends lost 1 base at V and 7 bases at J; junction bases unmatched: 4. CDR1 and CDR2 from the germline V gene are PRHDT and FYEKMQ (reference sequence). The CDR3 loop reads CASSLEGGGNEQFF. Here the CDR3 DNA reads TGTGCCAGCAGCTTAGAAGGGGGCGGAAATGAGCAGTTCTTC.

The V and J genes are TRBV28 and TRBJ2-5, with D tentatively TRBD2 (5 bases). V lost 6 bases and J lost 3, with 14 bases in between. The CDR3 consists of 14 residues. The V gene's germline CDR1 is MDHEN and CDR2 SYDVKM. The CDR3 reads CASSPTGLEETQYF. DNA for the CDR3: TGTGCCAGCAGCCCTACCGGACTGGAAGAGACCCAGTACTTC.

The chain has TRBV5-6 and TRBJ2-4; TRBD1 matches at 9 bases. Unmatched junction bases numbered 10, after V lost 4 bases and J lost 8 bases. Germline values: CDR1 SGHDT, CDR2 YYEEEE. The CDR3 loop spans 15 amino acids. In DNA form, the CDR3 reads TGTGCCAGCAGCGCAGAGACAGGGGGTACGGACATTCAGTACTTC. Encoded protein: CASSAETGGTDIQYF.

The chain combines TRBV27 with TRBJ2-7; 10 bases are a match to TRBD2. Germline-derived CDR1 and CDR2 are MNHEY and SMNVEV (reference sequence). This CDR3 comprises 15 residues. The junction had 9 bases not matched to a gene; V was cut back by 6 bases and J by 4 bases. The CDR3 nucleotides read TGTGCCAGCAGCCAGTTCAGGACTAGCGGATACGAGCAGTACTTC. Protein product: CASSQFRTSGYEQYF.

J is TRBJ1-4 and V is TRBV5-1; no clear D gene. Germline V gene sequence: CDR1 SGHRS, CDR2 YFSETQ. The CDR3 spans 15 residues. V was trimmed by 0 bases and J by 0 bases, leaving 6 bases between them. CDR3 sequence (DNA): TGCGCCAGCAGCTTGGCCCAGGCAACTAATGAAAAACTGTTTTTT. Protein: CASSLAQATNEKLFF.

The genes are TRBV5-1 and TRBJ1-4, with TRBD1 matching over 8 bases. The trim removed 4 bases at V and 2 bases at J, leaving 4 bases unmatched. The CDR3 spans 15 residues. CDR1 and CDR2 (germline): SGHRS, YFSETQ. The CDR3 sequence: CASSATGGTNEKLFF. DNA for the CDR3: TGCGCCAGCAGCGCCACAGGGGGGACTAATGAAAAACTGTTTTTT. The variable domain in full, with the rest retrieved from reference TRBV5-1 and TRBJ1-4, is KAGVTQTPRYLIKTRGQQVTLSCSPISGHRSVSWYQQTPGQGLQFLFEYFSETQRNKGNFPGRFSGRQFSNSRSEMNVSTLELGDSALYLCASSATGGTNEKLFFGSGTQLSVL.

The gene calls are TRBV28 and TRBJ1-2, with 9 bases identical to TRBD1. The CDR3 sequence is 15 residues long. Germline V gene data show CDR1 as MDHEN and CDR2 as SYDVKM. The J segment lost 2 bases and the V segment lost 6 bases, leaving 7 bases of the junction unmatched. For the CDR3, the DNA is TGTGCCAGCAGACCCTGGACAGGGGTGAACTATGGCTACACCTTC. Protein: CASRPWTGVNYGYTF.

This clone showed up just a few times. The CDR3 DNA reads TGTGCCAGCAGTGACTCGGTGGGAGGGCCGGATACGCAGTATTTT. Translating gives CASSDSVGGPDTQYF. The gene calls are TRBV6-4 and TRBJ2-3; 7 positions match TRBD2. Germline V gene sequence: CDR1 MRHNA, CDR2 SNTAGT. This CDR3 region has 15 residues. J gave up 6 bases and V 0 bases, and 6 bases lay outside the gene matches.

The V gene is TRBV2, the J gene TRBJ2-3; D is ambiguous. Germline V lookup: CDR1 SNHLY, CDR2 FYNNEI. Trimming took 5 bases from V and 5 from J, leaving 11 bases between them. The CDR3 consists of 13 residues. CDR3: CASSLGNRDTQYF. The CDR3 coding sequence is TGTGCCAGCAGTTTGGGGAACCGAGATACGCAGTATTTT.